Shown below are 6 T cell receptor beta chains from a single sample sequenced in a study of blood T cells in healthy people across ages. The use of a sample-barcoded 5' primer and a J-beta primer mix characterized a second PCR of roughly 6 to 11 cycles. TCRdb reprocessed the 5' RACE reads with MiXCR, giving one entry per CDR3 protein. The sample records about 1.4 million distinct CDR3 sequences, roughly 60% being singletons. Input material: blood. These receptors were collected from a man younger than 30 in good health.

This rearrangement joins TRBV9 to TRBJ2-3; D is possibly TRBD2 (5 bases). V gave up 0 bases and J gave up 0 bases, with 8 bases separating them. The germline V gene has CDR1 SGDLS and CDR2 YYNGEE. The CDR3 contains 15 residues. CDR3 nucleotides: TGTGCCAGCAGCGTAGTTCGGGGAAGCACAGATACGCAGTATTTT. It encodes CASSVVRGSTDTQYF. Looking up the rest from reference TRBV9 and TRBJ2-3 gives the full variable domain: DSGVTQTPKHLITATGQRVTLRCSPRSGDLSVYWYQQSLDQGLQFLIQYYNGEERAKGNILERFSAQQFPDLHSELNLSSLELGDSALYFCASSVVRGSTDTQYFGPGTRLTVL.

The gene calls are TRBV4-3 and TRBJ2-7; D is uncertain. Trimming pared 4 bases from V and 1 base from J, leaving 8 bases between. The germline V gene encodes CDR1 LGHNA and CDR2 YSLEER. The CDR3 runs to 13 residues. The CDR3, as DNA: TGCGCCAGCAGCCGGCAGTTATCCTACGAGCAGTACTTC. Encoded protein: CASSRQLSYEQYF.

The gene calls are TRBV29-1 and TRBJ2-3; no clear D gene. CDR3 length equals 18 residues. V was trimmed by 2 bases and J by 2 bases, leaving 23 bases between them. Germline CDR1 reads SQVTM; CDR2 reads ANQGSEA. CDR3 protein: CSVERPSEEPEYTDTQYF. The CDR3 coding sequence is TGCAGCGTTGAACGTCCGTCTGAGGAGCCGGAATACACAGATACGCAGTATTTT.

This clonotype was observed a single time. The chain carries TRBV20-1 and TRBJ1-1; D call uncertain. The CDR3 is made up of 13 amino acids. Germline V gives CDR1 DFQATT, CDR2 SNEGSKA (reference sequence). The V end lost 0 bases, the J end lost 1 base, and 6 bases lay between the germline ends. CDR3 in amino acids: CSAREKANTEAFF. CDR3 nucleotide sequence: TGCAGTGCTAGAGAAAAGGCGAACACTGAAGCTTTCTTT.

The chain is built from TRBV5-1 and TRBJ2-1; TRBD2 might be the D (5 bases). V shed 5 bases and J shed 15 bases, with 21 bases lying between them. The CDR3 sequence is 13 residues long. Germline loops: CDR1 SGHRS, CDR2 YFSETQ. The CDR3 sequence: CASRLANQPPWFF. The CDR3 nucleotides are TGCGCCAGCAGGCTAGCCAACCAACCTCCATGGTTCTTC.

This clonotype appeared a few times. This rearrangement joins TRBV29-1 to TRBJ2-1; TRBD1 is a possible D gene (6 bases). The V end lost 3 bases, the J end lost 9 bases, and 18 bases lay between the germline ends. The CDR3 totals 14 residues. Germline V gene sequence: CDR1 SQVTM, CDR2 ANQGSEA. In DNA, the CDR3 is TGCAGCGTTGAGTTTCTGAACAGGGAATTTGAGCAGTTCTTC. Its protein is CSVEFLNREFEQFF.